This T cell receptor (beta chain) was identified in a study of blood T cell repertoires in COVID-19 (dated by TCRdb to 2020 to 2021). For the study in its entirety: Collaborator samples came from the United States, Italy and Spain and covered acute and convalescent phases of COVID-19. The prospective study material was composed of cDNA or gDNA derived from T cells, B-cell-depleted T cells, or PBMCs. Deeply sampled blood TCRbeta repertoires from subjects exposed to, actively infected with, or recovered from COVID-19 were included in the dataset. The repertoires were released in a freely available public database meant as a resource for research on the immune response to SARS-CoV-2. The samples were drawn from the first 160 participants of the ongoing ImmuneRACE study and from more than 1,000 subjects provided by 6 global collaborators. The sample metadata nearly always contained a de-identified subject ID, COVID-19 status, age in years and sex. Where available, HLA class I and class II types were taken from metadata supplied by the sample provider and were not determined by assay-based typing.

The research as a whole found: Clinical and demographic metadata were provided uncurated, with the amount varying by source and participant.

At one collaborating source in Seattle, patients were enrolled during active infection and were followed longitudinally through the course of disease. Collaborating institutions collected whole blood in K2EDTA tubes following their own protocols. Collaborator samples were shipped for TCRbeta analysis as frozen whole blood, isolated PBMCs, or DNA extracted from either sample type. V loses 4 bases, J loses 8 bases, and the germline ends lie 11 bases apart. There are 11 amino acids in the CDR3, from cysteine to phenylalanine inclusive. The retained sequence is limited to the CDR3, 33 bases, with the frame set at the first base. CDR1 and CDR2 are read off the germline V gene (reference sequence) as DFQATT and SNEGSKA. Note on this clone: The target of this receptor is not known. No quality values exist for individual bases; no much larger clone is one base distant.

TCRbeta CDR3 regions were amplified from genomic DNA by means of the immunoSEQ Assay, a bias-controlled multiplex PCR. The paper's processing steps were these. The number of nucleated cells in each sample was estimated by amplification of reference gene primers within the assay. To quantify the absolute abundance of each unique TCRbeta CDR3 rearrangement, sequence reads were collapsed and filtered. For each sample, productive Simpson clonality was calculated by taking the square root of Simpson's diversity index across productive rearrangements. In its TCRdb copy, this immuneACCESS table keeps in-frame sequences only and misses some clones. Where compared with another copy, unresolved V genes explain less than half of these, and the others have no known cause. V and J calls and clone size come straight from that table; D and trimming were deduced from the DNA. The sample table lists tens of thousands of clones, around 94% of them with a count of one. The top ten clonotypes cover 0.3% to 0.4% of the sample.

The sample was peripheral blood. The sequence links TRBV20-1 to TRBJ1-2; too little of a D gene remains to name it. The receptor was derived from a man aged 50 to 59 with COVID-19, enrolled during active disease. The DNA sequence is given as TGCAGTGCTAAGACCGGGAGGGGCTACACCTTC. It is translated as CSAKTGRGYTF.